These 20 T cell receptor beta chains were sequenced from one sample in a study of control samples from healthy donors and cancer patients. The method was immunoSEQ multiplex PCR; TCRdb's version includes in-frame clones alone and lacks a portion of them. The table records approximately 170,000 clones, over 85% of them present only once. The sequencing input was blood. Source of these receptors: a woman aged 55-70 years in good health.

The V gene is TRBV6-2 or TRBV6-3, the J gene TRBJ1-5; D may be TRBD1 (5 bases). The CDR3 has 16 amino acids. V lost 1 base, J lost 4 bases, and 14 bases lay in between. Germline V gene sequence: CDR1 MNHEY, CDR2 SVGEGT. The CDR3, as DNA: TGTGCCAGCAGTTACTGGGGACCGGCAGGGAATCAGCCCCAGCATTTT. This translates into CASSYWGPAGNQPQHF.

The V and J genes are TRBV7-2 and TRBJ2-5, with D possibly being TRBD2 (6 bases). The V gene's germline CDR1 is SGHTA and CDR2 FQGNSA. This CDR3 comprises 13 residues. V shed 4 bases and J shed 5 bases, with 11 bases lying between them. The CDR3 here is CASSYSGGETQYF. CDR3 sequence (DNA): TGTGCCAGCAGCTATAGTGGGGGGGAGACCCAGTACTTC.

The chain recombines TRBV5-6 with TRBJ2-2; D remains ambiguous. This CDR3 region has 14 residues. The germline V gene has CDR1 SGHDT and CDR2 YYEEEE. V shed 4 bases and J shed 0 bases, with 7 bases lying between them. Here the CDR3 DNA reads TGTGCCAGCAGCATCGACTCGAACACCGGGGAGCTGTTTTTT. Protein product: CASSIDSNTGELFF.

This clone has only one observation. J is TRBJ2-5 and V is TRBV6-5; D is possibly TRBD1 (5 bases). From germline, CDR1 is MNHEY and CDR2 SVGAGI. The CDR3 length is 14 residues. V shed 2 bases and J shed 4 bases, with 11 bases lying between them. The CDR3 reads CASSYQDRTETQYF. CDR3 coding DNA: TGTGCCAGCAGTTACCAAGACAGAACAGAGACCCAGTACTTC.

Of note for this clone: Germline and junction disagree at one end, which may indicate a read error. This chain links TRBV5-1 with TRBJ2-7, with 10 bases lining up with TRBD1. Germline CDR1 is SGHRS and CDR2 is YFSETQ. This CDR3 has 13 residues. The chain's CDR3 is CASSLRGTGAVDF. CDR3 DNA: TGCGCCAGCAGTCTCAGAGGGACAGGGGCAGTGGACTTC.

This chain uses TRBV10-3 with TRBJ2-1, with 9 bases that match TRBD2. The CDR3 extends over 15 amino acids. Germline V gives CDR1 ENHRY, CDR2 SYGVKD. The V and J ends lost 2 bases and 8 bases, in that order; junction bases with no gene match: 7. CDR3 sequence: CAISEVLAGVYEQFF. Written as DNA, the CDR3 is TGTGCCATCAGTGAGGTATTAGCGGGGGTGTATGAGCAGTTCTTC.

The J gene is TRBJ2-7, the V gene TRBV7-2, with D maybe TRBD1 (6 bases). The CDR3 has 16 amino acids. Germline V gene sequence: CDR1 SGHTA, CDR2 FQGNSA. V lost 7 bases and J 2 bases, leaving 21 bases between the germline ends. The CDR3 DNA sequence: TGTGCCAGCACCACCGTCAACAGGGCGCGGGCCTACGAGCAGTACTTC. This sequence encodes CASTTVNRARAYEQYF.

Here the CDR3 DNA reads TGTGCCAGCACCGGATTAGGACAGGGGGGTGAAAAACTGTTTTTT. Translation gives CASTGLGQGGEKLFF. This chain connects TRBV6-5 to TRBJ1-4, with TRBD1 identical over 10 bases. V was pared by 7 bases and J by 7 bases, with 9 bases of the junction left unmatched. The CDR3 totals 15 residues. Germline CDR1 MNHEY, CDR2 SVGAGI.

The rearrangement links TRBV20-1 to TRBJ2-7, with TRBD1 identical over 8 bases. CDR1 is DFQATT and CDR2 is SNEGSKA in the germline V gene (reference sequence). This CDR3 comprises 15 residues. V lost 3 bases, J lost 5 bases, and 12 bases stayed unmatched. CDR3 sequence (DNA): TGCAGTGCTAGTTACCAGGGGGCGAACTGGAACGAGCAGTACTTC. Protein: CSASYQGANWNEQYF.

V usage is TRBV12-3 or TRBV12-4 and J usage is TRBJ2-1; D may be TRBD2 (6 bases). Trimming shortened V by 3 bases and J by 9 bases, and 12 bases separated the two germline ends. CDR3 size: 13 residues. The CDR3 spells CASSFASEGEQFF. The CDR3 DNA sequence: TGTGCCAGCAGTTTTGCATCGGAGGGTGAGCAGTTCTTC.

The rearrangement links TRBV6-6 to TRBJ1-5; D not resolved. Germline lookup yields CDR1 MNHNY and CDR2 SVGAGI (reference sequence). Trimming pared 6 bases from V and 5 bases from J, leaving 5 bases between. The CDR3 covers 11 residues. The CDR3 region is CASRLDQPQHF. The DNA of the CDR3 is TGTGCCAGCAGGCTAGATCAGCCCCAGCATTTT.

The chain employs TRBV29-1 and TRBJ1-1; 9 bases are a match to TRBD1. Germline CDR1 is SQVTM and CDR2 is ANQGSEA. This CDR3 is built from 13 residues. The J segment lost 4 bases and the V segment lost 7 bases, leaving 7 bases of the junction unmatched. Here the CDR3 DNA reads TGCAGCGCCTTAACGGACAGGGGCACTGAAGCTTTCTTT. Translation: CSALTDRGTEAFF.

The CDR3 nucleotides read TGTGCCAGCAGCCGTACTACGGGGGGGCTGGAGACCCAGTACTTC. This sequence encodes CASSRTTGGLETQYF. The chain couples TRBV7-9 to TRBJ2-5, with TRBD2 matching over 8 bases. The V gene end was trimmed by 5 bases and the J gene end by 5 bases; junction bases not matched to a gene: 10. Germline V gene sequence: CDR1 SEHNR, CDR2 FQNEAQ (reference sequence). The CDR3 is 15 residues long.

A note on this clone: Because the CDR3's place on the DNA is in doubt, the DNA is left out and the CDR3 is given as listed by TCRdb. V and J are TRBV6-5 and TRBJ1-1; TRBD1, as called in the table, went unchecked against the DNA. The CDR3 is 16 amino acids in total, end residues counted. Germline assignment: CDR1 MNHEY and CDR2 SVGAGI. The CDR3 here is CASSSSTGGPYTEAFF.

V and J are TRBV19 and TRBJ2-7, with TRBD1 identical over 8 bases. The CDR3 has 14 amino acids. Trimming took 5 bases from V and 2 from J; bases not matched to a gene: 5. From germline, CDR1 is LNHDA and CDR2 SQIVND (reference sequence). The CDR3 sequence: CASSLAGGTYEQYF. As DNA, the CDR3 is TGTGCCAGTAGTCTCGCAGGGGGCACCTACGAGCAGTACTTC.

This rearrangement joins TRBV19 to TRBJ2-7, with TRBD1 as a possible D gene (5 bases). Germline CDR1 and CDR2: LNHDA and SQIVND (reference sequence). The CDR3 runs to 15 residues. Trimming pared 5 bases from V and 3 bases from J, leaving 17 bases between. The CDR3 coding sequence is TGTGCCAGTAGTCCCGGACAACTATGGCGCTACGAGCAGTACTTC. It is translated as CASSPGQLWRYEQYF.

The CDR3 protein is CASILTGTGGYEQYF. In DNA form, the CDR3 reads TGTGCCAGCATTCTAACCGGGACGGGAGGCTACGAGCAGTACTTC. This rearrangement joins TRBV6-5 to TRBJ2-7; 7 bases fit TRBD2. Germline CDR1 and CDR2: MNHEY and SVGAGI. Trimming cost V 7 bases and J 3 bases; bases outside gene matches: 12. CDR3 length: 15 residues.

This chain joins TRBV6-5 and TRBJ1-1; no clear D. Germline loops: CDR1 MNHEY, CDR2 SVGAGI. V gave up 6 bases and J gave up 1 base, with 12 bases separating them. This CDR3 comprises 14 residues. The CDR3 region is CASRAGIKNTEAFF. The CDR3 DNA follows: TGTGCCAGCAGAGCCGGGATTAAGAACACTGAAGCTTTCTTT.

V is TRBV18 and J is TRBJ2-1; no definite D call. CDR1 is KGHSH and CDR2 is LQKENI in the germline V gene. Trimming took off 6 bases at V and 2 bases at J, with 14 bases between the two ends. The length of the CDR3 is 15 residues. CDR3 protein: CASSLRAATYNEQFF. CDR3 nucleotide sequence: TGTGCCAGCTCCCTCCGGGCGGCGACCTACAATGAGCAGTTCTTC.

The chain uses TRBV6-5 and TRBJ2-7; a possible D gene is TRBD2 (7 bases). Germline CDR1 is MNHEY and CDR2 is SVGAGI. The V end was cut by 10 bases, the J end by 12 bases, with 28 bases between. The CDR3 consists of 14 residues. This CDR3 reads CAITGRDNPFRSYF. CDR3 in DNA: TGTGCCATAACAGGGAGGGACAACCCCTTCCGGTCGTACTTC.